These 31 T cell receptor beta chains were all obtained from the same sample, sequenced in a study of early T cells in non-severe SARS-CoV-2 infection. TCRdb re-derived calls from the 5' RACE reads in MiXCR, one entry per CDR3 protein. The repertoire includes 65,000 to 85,000 distinct CDR3 sequences, 13% of them detected once, and approximately 5.2% sits in the top ten. Sequencing used whole blood. These receptors originate from an adult who was a healthcare worker with PCR-confirmed SARS-CoV-2 infection or an uninfected control (not recorded which).

This clonotype was detected ten times or more. This sequence joins TRBV11-2 and TRBJ2-2; D might be TRBD2 (5 bases). CDR1 and CDR2 from the germline V gene are SGHAT and FQNNGV. CDR3 length: 15 residues. The ends were cut back, 3 bases at V and 6 bases at J, with 14 bases in the middle. The CDR3 DNA sequence: TGTGCCAGCAGCTTTTTCCCGGGGAGTTCCGGGGAGCTGTTTTTT. Protein: CASSFFPGSSGELFF.

The chain links TRBV3-1 to TRBJ2-5; D is ambiguous. CDR1 and CDR2 from the germline V gene are LGHDT and YNNKEL (reference sequence). The CDR3 runs to 13 residues. The germline V and J ends were trimmed by 3 bases and 2 bases, with 7 bases remaining between them. The CDR3 DNA sequence: TGTGCCAGCAGCCAGACTCGTCAAGAGACCCAGTACTTC. Its protein product is CASSQTRQETQYF.

The chain links TRBV7-6 to TRBJ1-4; 12 nucleotides line up with TRBD1. Germline CDR1 SGHVS, CDR2 FNYEAQ. This CDR3 is built from 16 residues. The V gene end was trimmed by 5 bases and the J gene end by 13 bases; junction bases not matched to a gene: 14. CDR3 nucleotides: TGTGCCAGCAGCCCACCGGCCGGGACAGGGGGCTCGGTACTGTTTTTT. Protein: CASSPPAGTGGSVLFF.

The sample holds many counts of this clonotype. The rearrangement uses TRBV12-3 or TRBV12-4 and TRBJ2-7; D remains ambiguous. Trimming took off 5 bases at V and 0 bases at J, with 17 bases between the two ends. This CDR3 spans 16 amino acids. This chain's CDR3 is CASSEFRTAFSYEQYF. The CDR3, as DNA: TGTGCCAGCAGTGAGTTTCGGACCGCGTTCTCCTACGAGCAGTACTTC.

The chain links TRBV28 to TRBJ2-7, with D maybe TRBD1 (5 bases). This CDR3 comprises 13 residues. Germline CDR1 reads MDHEN; CDR2 reads SYDVKM. V was clipped by 5 bases and J by 0 bases, with 8 bases between them. The DNA for the CDR3 is TGTGCCAGCAGTAAACAGGTCTCCTACGAGCAGTACTTC. This gives the protein CASSKQVSYEQYF.

This clonotype has just a few counts. The genes are TRBV28 and TRBJ1-6; D gene ambiguous. The CDR3 consists of 12 residues. In germline, CDR1 is MDHEN, CDR2 SYDVKM. Trimming pared 6 bases from V and 3 bases from J, leaving 3 bases between. CDR3 region: CASRLYNSPLHF. In DNA form, the CDR3 reads TGTGCCAGCAGGCTCTATAATTCACCCCTCCACTTT.

The gene calls are TRBV2 and TRBJ2-7; the D call may be TRBD1 or TRBD2 (5 bases each). The CDR3 is 15 amino acids. The ends were cut back, 7 bases at V and 1 base at J, with 17 bases in the middle. Germline CDR1 is SNHLY and CDR2 is FYNNEI. CDR3 region: CASTTGAGKSYEQYF. CDR3 bases: TGTGCCAGCACAACCGGGGCTGGAAAATCCTACGAGCAGTACTTC. The full variable domain, in which reference TRBV2 and TRBJ2-7 provide the parts outside the CDR3, is EPEVTQTPSHQVTQMGQEVILRCVPISNHLYFYWYRQILGQKVEFLVSFYNNEISEKSEIFDDQFSVERPDGSNFTLKIRSTKLEDSAMYFCASTTGAGKSYEQYFGPGTRLTVT.

This clonotype was observed many times. The J gene is TRBJ2-4, the V gene TRBV20-1; 12 positions match TRBD1. Trimming removed 7 bases from V and 8 bases from J; junction bases left unmatched: 6. Germline V gives CDR1 DFQATT, CDR2 SNEGSKA (reference sequence). The CDR3 spans 13 residues. As DNA, the CDR3 is TGCAGTGTCCGGGACAGGGGGCTGGACATTCAGTACTTC. Translating gives CSVRDRGLDIQYF.

This chain uses TRBV10-3 with TRBJ1-1, with D perhaps matching TRBD1 (5 bases). CDR3 length: 13 residues. V was cut by 8 bases and J by 4 bases, with 14 bases left in between. Looked up from germline, CDR1 is ENHRY and CDR2 is SYGVKD. The CDR3 sequence: CAIGGEPGTEAFF. The DNA for the CDR3 is TGTGCCATCGGGGGAGAACCGGGCACTGAAGCTTTCTTT.

J is TRBJ2-3 and V is TRBV7-8, with TRBD2 identical over 11 bases. Germline trimming cut 5 bases from V and 2 bases from J; bases unmatched to any gene: 6. The CDR3 totals 16 residues. Germline V gene data show CDR1 as SGHVS and CDR2 as FQNEAQ. The DNA for the CDR3 is TGTGCCAGCAGCCCAGGACTAGCGGGCATCACAGATACGCAGTATTTT. Translated, it gives CASSPGLAGITDTQYF.

The chain employs TRBV3-1 and TRBJ2-5; D gene uncertain. V was clipped by 1 base and J by 9 bases, with 12 bases between them. Germline loops: CDR1 LGHDT, CDR2 YNNKEL (reference sequence). This CDR3 is 13 amino acids long. CDR3: CASSQASTGPQYF. The CDR3 DNA follows: TGTGCCAGCAGCCAAGCCTCAACGGGCCCCCAGTACTTC.

This clonotype has a count of ten or more. The genes are TRBV9 and TRBJ1-1; a weak D match, TRBD1 (6 bases). The CDR3 spans 13 residues. The V gene's germline CDR1 is SGDLS and CDR2 YYNGEE. V was trimmed by 0 bases and J by 6 bases, leaving 9 bases between them. In DNA, the CDR3 is TGTGCCAGCAGCGTAGGGGCAGGGGCTGAAGCTTTCTTT. This gives the protein CASSVGAGAEAFF.

This clonotype occurred a few times. The chain has TRBV7-3 and TRBJ2-1; a possible D gene is TRBD1 (6 bases). Germline CDR1 is SGHTA and CDR2 is FQGTGA. V was shortened by 5 bases and J by 8 bases, with 13 bases between the two germline ends. The CDR3 totals 13 residues. CDR3 residues: CASSQGPGDEQFF. CDR3 nucleotides: TGTGCCAGCAGCCAGGGGCCCGGGGATGAGCAGTTCTTC.

This clonotype was seen at least ten times. The CDR3 DNA sequence: TGCAGTGCTAGAGGTAGCGGGAGGGGAATCAATGAGCAGTTCTTC. As protein: CSARGSGRGINEQFF. The V and J genes are TRBV20-1 and TRBJ2-1; 11 bases are shared with TRBD2. This CDR3 has 15 amino acids. Looked up from germline, CDR1 is DFQATT and CDR2 is SNEGSKA (reference sequence). The trim removed 1 base at V and 6 bases at J, leaving 5 bases unmatched.

The chain recombines TRBV11-2 with TRBJ2-1, with 11 bases that match TRBD2. Germline V gene sequence: CDR1 SGHAT, CDR2 FQNNGV. Trimming took 3 bases from V and 6 from J; bases not matched to a gene: 4. CDR3 size: 15 residues. CDR3: CASSFGLAGINEQFF. The CDR3 DNA reads as TGTGCCAGCAGCTTCGGACTAGCGGGTATCAATGAGCAGTTCTTC.

This clonotype was counted between two and nine times. The genes are TRBV12-3 or TRBV12-4 and TRBJ2-3, with a possible D match to TRBD2 (6 bases). Deletions cut 3 bases from V and 1 base from J, with 11 bases between. The CDR3 spans 15 residues. The CDR3 loop reads CASSLDGGGTDTQYF. Written as DNA, the CDR3 is TGTGCCAGCAGTTTGGACGGAGGGGGCACAGATACGCAGTATTTT.

This clonotype was found a few times. The rearrangement joins TRBV5-1 to TRBJ2-1, with D perhaps being TRBD1 or TRBD2 (5 bases each). This CDR3 comprises 11 residues. V was pared by 4 bases and J by 11 bases, with 10 bases between. The germline V gene has CDR1 SGHRS and CDR2 YFSETQ. CDR3 protein: CASSVGVKQFF. Written as DNA, the CDR3 is TGCGCCAGCAGCGTGGGGGTGAAGCAGTTCTTC. The entire variable domain, with the rest obtained from reference TRBV5-1 and TRBJ2-1, is as follows: KAGVTQTPRYLIKTRGQQVTLSCSPISGHRSVSWYQQTPGQGLQFLFEYFSETQRNKGNFPGRFSGRQFSNSRSEMNVSTLELGDSALYLCASSVGVKQFFGPGTRLTVL.

The sample holds many counts of this clonotype. CDR3 residues: CATSDPTGAKGYTF. CDR3 coding DNA: TGTGCCACCAGTGATCCGACAGGGGCGAAAGGCTACACCTTC. The chain employs TRBV24-1 and TRBJ1-2; TRBD1 aligns across 8 bases. The length of the CDR3 is 14 residues. Germline CDR1 KGHDR, CDR2 SFDVKD. Losses at the gene ends were 3 bases for V and 8 bases for J; bases not matched to a gene: 7.

The chain carries TRBV29-1 and TRBJ2-7; TRBD1 matches 7 bases. Per the germline V gene, CDR1 is SQVTM and CDR2 is ANQGSEA. V lost 4 bases and J lost 5; bases outside the gene matches: 11. The CDR3 has 14 residues. The CDR3 DNA reads TGCAGCGTTGCGAGTAAGACAGGGAAGAACGAGCAGTACTTC. Amino acids: CSVASKTGKNEQYF.

The genes are TRBV5-1 and TRBJ1-2; 8 positions match TRBD1. The germline V gene has CDR1 SGHRS and CDR2 YFSETQ. The CDR3 has 14 amino acids. The J segment lost 9 bases and the V segment lost 3 bases, leaving 10 bases of the junction unmatched. This CDR3 is CASSSPGQDFSYTF. The CDR3 nucleotides read TGCGCCAGCAGCTCCCCGGGACAGGACTTTAGCTACACCTTC. The full variable domain, with the rest looked up from reference TRBV5-1 and TRBJ1-2, is KAGVTQTPRYLIKTRGQQVTLSCSPISGHRSVSWYQQTPGQGLQFLFEYFSETQRNKGNFPGRFSGRQFSNSRSEMNVSTLELGDSALYLCASSSPGQDFSYTFGSGTRLTVV.

This clonotype was recorded many times. The V gene is TRBV5-5, the J gene TRBJ2-3; D gene ambiguous. Trimming removed 2 bases from V and 0 bases from J, with 10 bases in between. CDR1 is SGHKS, CDR2 YYEKEE, per germline (reference sequence). This CDR3 is 15 amino acids long. CDR3 coding DNA: TGTGCCAGCAGCTTCGGTACCTCGAGCACAGATACGCAGTATTTT. It encodes CASSFGTSSTDTQYF.

This clonotype was recorded many times. V usage is TRBV11-2 and J usage is TRBJ2-7; 11 bases agree with TRBD2. With 5 bases clipped from V and 4 bases from J, the junction kept 4 bases outside the gene matches. CDR1 SGHAT and CDR2 FQNNGV come from the germline V gene. CDR3 length: 14 residues. The CDR3 loop is CASSPRTSGYEQYF. The CDR3 nucleotides read TGTGCCAGCAGCCCCCGGACTAGCGGGTACGAGCAGTACTTC.

The chain joins TRBV6-1 to TRBJ1-2, with unresolved D. CDR3 length: 10 residues. The V and J ends lost 1 base and 11 bases respectively, with 5 bases between them. CDR1 and CDR2 (germline): MNHNS, SASEGT. The CDR3 here is CASSEVSYTF. CDR3 DNA: TGTGCCAGCAGTGAAGTCTCGTACACCTTC.

The chain links TRBV12-3 or TRBV12-4 to TRBJ2-7; 10 bases are shared with TRBD1. The CDR3 is 14 residues long. V trimming: 2 bases; J trimming: 4 bases; junction bases outside the gene matches: 2. CDR3 protein: CASSLWDRGYEQYF. CDR3 coding DNA: TGTGCCAGCAGTTTATGGGACAGGGGTTACGAGCAGTACTTC.

This clonotype was seen repeatedly, ten times or more. V gene TRBV3-1 combines with J gene TRBJ2-1; D perhaps matches TRBD2 (6 bases). Germline-derived CDR1 and CDR2 are LGHDT and YNNKEL (reference sequence). Trimming left V 0 bases short and J 7 bases short, with 25 bases between. The CDR3 extends over 19 amino acids. The CDR3 sequence: CASSQDGSWRGSSGNEQFF. DNA for the CDR3: TGTGCCAGCAGCCAAGATGGGTCTTGGCGGGGAAGTTCGGGAAATGAGCAGTTCTTC.

This clonotype was detected many times. The chain carries TRBV7-2 and TRBJ1-2; D not resolved. Trimming shortened V by 1 base and J by 4 bases, and 4 bases separated the two germline ends. CDR1 and CDR2 (germline): SGHTA, FQGNSA. CDR3 length: 12 amino acids. The CDR3 here is CASSLVVYGYTF. The CDR3 bases are TGTGCCAGCAGCTTAGTTGTCTATGGCTACACCTTC.

V and J are TRBV7-2 and TRBJ1-5; the D is unclear. Germline V gene data show CDR1 as SGHTA and CDR2 as FQGNSA. This CDR3 region has 13 residues. V shed 3 bases and J shed 6 bases, with 9 bases lying between them. This chain's CDR3 is CASSLRRGQPQHF. Here the CDR3 DNA reads TGTGCCAGCAGCTTGCGTCGAGGTCAGCCCCAGCATTTT.

The gene calls are TRBV7-8 and TRBJ2-5; a weak D match, TRBD1 (5 bases). Trimming pared 5 bases from V and 5 bases from J, leaving 15 bases between. Germline V lookup: CDR1 SGHVS, CDR2 FQNEAQ. This CDR3 region has 14 residues. The CDR3, as DNA: TGTGCCAGCAGCGTGACAGTCACGGACGAGACCCAGTACTTC. Encoded protein: CASSVTVTDETQYF.

This chain joins TRBV12-3 or TRBV12-4 and TRBJ2-1, with D possibly TRBD2 on 6 matching bases. Deletions cut 5 bases from V and 7 bases from J, with 12 bases between. The CDR3 extends over 13 amino acids. The CDR3 nucleotides are TGTGCCAGCAGTCGGGAGCCTTGGAATGAGCAGTTCTTC. It is translated as CASSREPWNEQFF.

This clonotype showed up just a few times. V usage is TRBV12-3 or TRBV12-4 and J usage is TRBJ1-3; no clear D gene. This CDR3 has 16 amino acids. V was clipped by 1 base and J by 0 bases, with 10 bases between them. CDR3 in amino acids: CASSLVGRFSGNTIYF. The CDR3 DNA follows: TGTGCCAGCAGTTTAGTTGGCCGGTTCTCTGGAAACACCATATATTTT.

This clonotype has a handful of counts. V usage is TRBV7-2 and J usage is TRBJ2-6, with unresolved D. Germline values: CDR1 SGHTA, CDR2 FQGNSA. The CDR3 is 15 residues long. Between the trimmed V and J ends, which lost 3 bases and 3 bases, there was a span of 9 bases. The CDR3 bases are TGTGCCAGCAGCTTTCAAGGGTTTGGGGCCAACGTCCTGACTTTC. Translation: CASSFQGFGANVLTF.